One and the same sample provided the 3 T cell receptor beta chains below, sequenced in a study of monozygotic twins with inflammatory bowel disease. For each CDR3 protein, TCRdb gives one entry from its re-call of the 5' RACE reads, without DNA. The data show about 380,000 distinct CDR3 sequences, and the top ten clones hold around 2.6%. Sequences were obtained from blood. All receptors come from a human donor with ulcerative colitis or Crohn's disease, or a healthy co-twin of an affected twin (not recorded which).

V is TRBV24-1 and J is TRBJ2-5; TCRdb proposes TRBD1, but this gene call is untestable without DNA. The CDR3 length is 17 residues. The germline V gene has CDR1 KGHDR and CDR2 SFDVKD. The CDR3 sequence: CATSETRDGSLQETQYF.

This chain links TRBV24-1 with TRBJ2-7; TCRdb calls TRBD1, which cannot be checked without DNA. This CDR3 is built from 14 residues. Germline V CDR1 and CDR2: KGHDR, SFDVKD. CDR3: CATSAGTLPYEQYF.

The genes are TRBV5-1 and TRBJ1-1; checking the TCRdb D call of TRBD1 is not possible without DNA. This CDR3 has 14 residues. Germline V gives CDR1 SGHRS, CDR2 YFSETQ. CDR3 loop: CASSLEGTVTEAFF.